Listed below are T cell receptor beta chains from one sample, sequenced in a study of T cells in Graves' hyperthyroidism and ophthalmopathy. TCRdb reprocessed the multiplex PCR reads via MiXCR and lists one record per CDR3 protein. Of around 700,000 distinct CDR3 sequences in the sample, around 19% were seen once. The sample taken for sequencing was blood. These receptor sequences come from a woman aged 50 to 60 with Graves' hyperthyroidism that later progressed to Graves' ophthalmopathy. CDR3s include the opening cysteine and the closing phenylalanine or tryptophan. D genes are given only for firm matches. Rows give clone size only sometimes, using once, few, many, or a class for an expanded clone.

.	TRBV7-7	TRBJ2-2	.	CASSPRTGMNTGELFF	TGTGCTAGCAGCCCACGCACAGGGATGAACACCGGGGAGCTGTTTTTT
TRBD1	TRBV29-1	TRBJ2-3	few	CSARQGVFTDTQYF	TGCAGCGCGAGACAGGGGGTATTCACAGATACGCAGTATTTT
.	TRBV3-1	TRBJ2-2	.	CASAAGAGGELFF	TGTGCCAGCGCGGCGGGGGCTGGCGGGGAGCTGTTTTTT
.	TRBV27	TRBJ1-6	few	CASSLKDRQNYNSPLHF	TGTGCCAGCAGTCTTAAAGATCGACAGAACTATAATTCACCCCTCCACTTT
.	TRBV9	TRBJ1-5	.	CASSVDGASNRPQHF	TGTGCCAGCAGCGTAGATGGGGCTAGCAATCGGCCCCAGCATTTT
.	TRBV7-2	TRBJ2-7	few	CASWGTSYEQYF	TGTGCCAGCTGGGGGACATCCTACGAGCAGTACTTC
.	TRBV6-9	TRBJ2-3	few	CASSYKALGNSAQYF	TGTGCCAGCAGTTACAAGGCCCTTGGGAATAGTGCGCAGTATTTT
.	TRBV28	TRBJ1-4	many	CASSQPGRRNEKLFF	TGTGCCAGCAGTCAGCCGGGACGGCGTAATGAAAAACTGTTTTTT
TRBD2	TRBV6-6	TRBJ2-3	many	CASSYAGLASTDTQYF	TGTGCCAGCAGTTACGCAGGACTAGCAAGCACAGATACGCAGTATTTT
TRBD1	TRBV4-1	TRBJ2-5	.	CASSQAGGFETQYF	TGCGCCAGCAGCCAGGCAGGGGGCTTTGAGACCCAGTACTTC
TRBD2	TRBV7-8	TRBJ2-5	few	CASSLLAGPETQYF	TGTGCCAGCAGCTTACTAGCGGGCCCGGAGACCCAGTACTTC
TRBD1	TRBV7-9	TRBJ2-7	few	CASSYRDRPYEQYF	TGTGCCAGCAGCTACCGGGACAGACCCTACGAGCAGTACTTC
.	TRBV20-1	TRBJ2-6	.	CSASRSTGANVLTF	TGCAGTGCTAGTAGGTCAACTGGGGCCAACGTCCTGACTTTC
TRBD2	TRBV7-2	TRBJ2-7	many	CASSFEGGGSYEQYF	TGTGCCAGCAGCTTCGAGGGCGGGGGGTCCTACGAGCAGTACTTC
.	TRBV30	TRBJ1-2	many	CAATPTGLMLVYTF	TGTGCCGCGACCCCGACAGGCCTCATGCTCGTCTACACCTTC
.	TRBV7-3	TRBJ1-1	few	CASSYRGGASSTEAFF	TGTGCCAGCAGCTATCGAGGGGGGGCGAGCTCCACTGAAGCTTTCTTT
TRBD1	TRBV7-9	TRBJ1-2	once	CASSSGTVGGYTF	TGTGCCAGCAGCTCTGGGACAGTTGGTGGCTACACCTTC
.	TRBV18	TRBJ1-5	.	CASSPTRQDSNQPQHF	TGTGCCAGCTCACCTACTCGGCAGGATAGCAATCAGCCCCAGCATTTT
TRBD1	TRBV15	TRBJ1-5	.	CATSRTGTGNQPQHF	TGTGCCACCAGCAGGACCGGGACAGGGAATCAGCCCCAGCATTTT
.	TRBV2	TRBJ1-4	many	CASGINEKLFF	TGTGCCAGTGGAATAAATGAAAAACTGTTTTTT
.	TRBV7-9	TRBJ2-3	few	CASRGKGSDTQYF	TGTGCCAGCCGGGGGAAAGGATCAGATACGCAGTATTTT
.	TRBV20-1	TRBJ2-7	few	CSAHHDRPSSYEQYF	TGCAGTGCCCATCATGATCGCCCCAGCTCCTACGAGCAGTACTTC
.	TRBV19	TRBJ1-2	few	CASSATPGVGNYGYTF	TGTGCCAGTAGTGCCACACCAGGCGTCGGGAACTATGGCTACACCTTC
TRBD2	TRBV12-3/TRBV12-4	TRBJ2-4	few	CASSPRTSGGGYIQYF	TGTGCCAGCAGTCCCCGGACTAGCGGGGGGGGGTACATTCAGTACTTC
TRBD1	TRBV6-1	TRBJ2-7	.	CASSAGTVYEQYF	TGTGCCAGCAGTGCAGGGACAGTCTACGAGCAGTACTTC
.	TRBV6-1	TRBJ2-3	many	CASSVPYTGIGTDTQYF	TGTGCCAGCAGTGTACCCTATACAGGGATAGGCACAGATACGCAGTATTTT
.	TRBV11-2	TRBJ1-2	many	CASSIQQWYGYTF	TGTGCCAGCAGCATTCAACAGTGGTATGGCTACACCTTC
.	TRBV24-1	TRBJ2-3	few	CATSDPTASTDTQYF	TGTGCCACCAGTGACCCAACCGCTAGCACAGATACGCAGTATTTT
.	TRBV19	TRBJ2-3	.	CASSIGASEGTDTQYF	TGTGCCAGTAGTATAGGTGCTAGCGAGGGCACAGATACGCAGTATTTT
.	TRBV3-1	TRBJ2-2	many	CASSQVRTTGELFF	TGTGCCAGCAGCCAAGTAAGAACCACCGGGGAGCTGTTTTTT
.	TRBV6-5	TRBJ1-4	.	CASSYYGATNEKLFF	TGTGCCAGCAGTTACTATGGAGCAACTAATGAAAAACTGTTTTTT
.	TRBV9	TRBJ1-1	many	CASSVDSSNTEAFF	TGTGCCAGCAGCGTGGACAGCAGTAACACTGAAGCTTTCTTT
.	TRBV4-1	TRBJ2-3	.	CASSQNGGTDTQYF	TGCGCCAGCAGCCAAAATGGGGGCACAGATACGCAGTATTTT
.	TRBV10-3	TRBJ1-4	many	CAISDPGSAEKLFF	TGTGCCATCAGCGACCCAGGGTCCGCTGAAAAACTGTTTTTT
.	TRBV3-1	TRBJ1-2	few	CASSQVLLNGGYTF	TGTGCCAGCAGCCAAGTCCTATTAAACGGTGGCTACACCTTC
TRBD1	TRBV19	TRBJ2-7	.	CASSAPGQGVWEQYF	TGTGCCAGTAGTGCACCGGGACAGGGGGTCTGGGAGCAGTACTTC
.	TRBV9	TRBJ1-2	many	CASSPRRGNGYGYTF	TGTGCCAGCAGCCCCCGTCGCGGGAACGGCTATGGCTACACCTTC
.	TRBV9	TRBJ1-2	many	CASSPAVLGYTF	TGTGCCAGCAGCCCAGCAGTCCTCGGCTACACCTTC
TRBD2	TRBV7-2	TRBJ2-2	.	CASSSPAAGVNTGELFF	TGTGCCAGCAGCTCCCCCGCCGCGGGGGTGAACACCGGGGAGCTGTTTTTT